This TCR beta chain was obtained from a study of shared clonotypes between healthy human individuals. Study results and limitations: Blood was the only sampled material, and tissue repertoires likely differ. The study drew on few donors, limiting represented genetic and exposure-history diversity. When compared with the clonotypes that were shared by all four sorted-subset donors, the non-shared clonotypes turned out to have lower generation probabilities.

Worth noting for this clone: As yet, its antigen is unknown.

The CDR3 totals 13 residues. Germline V gene data show CDR1 as SGHAT and CDR2 as FQDESV (reference sequence). With V trimmed by 3 bases and J by 7 bases, 5 bases remained unmatched. It was across several immunoSEQ plates that each subset's genomic DNA was evenly split. TCRdb's copy holds only in-frame clones and misses some; the assay was immunoSEQ multiplex PCR. The sample has over 2 million clones; 90% to 95% are singletons. The V call is TRBV11-1, the J call TRBJ1-1, with 7 bases lining up with TRBD1. Sequencing was carried out using naive CD4+ T cells sorted from blood. Sample subset: CD45RA+ positively selected. This receptor was identified in a man between 18 and 35 years old in good health. Here the CDR3 reads CASSLGTESEAFF. The DNA for the CDR3 is TGTGCCAGCAGCTTGGGGACAGAAAGTGAAGCTTTCTTT.